The clone carrying this TCR beta chain showed up just once. The data were taken from a study of blood T cell repertoires in COVID-19. The method was immunoSEQ multiplex PCR; TCRdb's version includes in-frame clones alone and lacks a portion of them. This sample has fewer than 200,000 clones, with 88% found just once. V was pared by 5 bases and J by 0 bases, with 10 bases between. This CDR3 comprises 15 residues. The germline CDR1 and CDR2 sequences are SGHTA and FQGTGA. The source material was peripheral blood. This sequence was found in a man aged 50-59 years who had recovered from COVID-19. The rearrangement uses TRBV7-3 and TRBJ2-2; D remains unclear. CDR3 sequence reads: CASSATGSNTGELFF. CDR3 bases: TGTGCCAGCAGCGCCACCGGTTCGAACACCGGGGAGCTGTTTTTT.